This TCR beta chain was sequenced in a study of cytomegalovirus exposure and HLA in healthy donors (dated by TCRdb to 2017 to 2019). In terms of the full investigation: In an earlier analysis of roughly 590 of the donors, less than 350 Gb of sequence data and approximately 100 million unique TCR beta sequences from approximately 180 million T cells were reported. An early release that covered around 590 HLA-typed donors contained around 330 gigabases of sequencing data and 80 million or so unique TCR sequences. Among the roughly 410 genotyped donors, approximately 76% belonged to the genetic ancestry cluster associated with self-reported Caucasian donors. The study aimed to test whether cataloging public T cell receptors could reveal signatures of past pathogen exposure. The study used immunosequencing to profile the T cell repertoires of hundreds of subjects and linked those repertoires to cytomegalovirus serostatus. A separate validation cohort of approximately 130 different subjects was used in addition to the 666-subject first cohort. High-throughput TCR immunosequencing, statistical association of individual TCRs with disease status, and machine learning were combined to predict cytomegalovirus infection status. In a later analysis, previously published TCR beta repertoires from 670 or so donors were re-analyzed and high-resolution HLA genotyping was added so that TCR occurrence patterns could be studied. The later analysis used no new phenotypic data to find candidate immune exposures, relying instead on TCR beta sequences and their occurrence across donors. To decide whether each TCR beta V gene segment behaved as functional or pseudogenic, an earlier analysis of some 600 of the donors relied on high-throughput TCR beta sequencing. Donor age, sex, ethnicity and CMV serostatus were compiled alongside the repertoire data. A later genetic analysis used genome-wide SNP genotypes for about 65% of the 666 donors, treating that subset as a discovery cohort. Every repertoire in the discovery cohort had been generated on one and the same sequencing platform. Both class I and class II loci were covered by HLA typing, at four-digit resolution. The number of typed donors differed by locus: about 620-630 for A, B, C, DRB1 and DQB1; roughly 510 for DQA1; fewer than 610 for DPA1; and 400 to 480 for DPB1. A handful of DR-DQ haplotypes were handled as single units for association and clustering because linkage in the cohort was strong. Among over 350 genotyped donors of the cohort, an average of about 240,000 unique TCR beta nucleotide sequences were sequenced per donor, roughly 20% of them non-productive. Overall study results and their limits: Correlated functional status among segregating V segments might be attributable to linkage disequilibrium, but an unknown experimental factor could not be ruled out. At a false discovery rate of 0.05, a later analysis linked 16,951 TCR beta sequences to specific HLA alleles. For the cohort, immune exposure information was limited to CMV serostatus. Assigning TCR associations to individual alleles was difficult when HLA alleles, especially DR and DQ, strongly co-occurred. The presence/absence analyses assumed that sequencing depth was roughly uniform across donors, and that assumption may not be true. Across donors, most TCR sequences were observed very rarely, whereas some public TCRs were present in many individuals. In a later analysis, several top co-occurrence clusters were reported to appear linked to parvovirus B19, influenza, CMV and Epstein-Barr virus. Because counts were too low, more than 15 rarely observed V segments, including chromosome 9 orphons, were left out of the earlier analysis of 587 of the donors. Compared with equally common non-associated chains, HLA-associated TCR beta chains in a later analysis were more clonally expanded and had lower generation probabilities. A further reported finding was that TCR beta sequences accurately predicted the HLA-A and HLA-B alleles for most subjects in the first cohort. The 87-base-pair reads could not distinguish some IMGT-functional V segments, including TRBV6-2 and TRBV6-3, so those segments were excluded. According to a later analysis, most CMV-associated TCR beta chains appeared to be HLA-restricted, and the HLA associations seemed to be driven largely by CMV exposure. Broadly in line with IMGT annotations, most TCR beta V segments showed up in productive rearrangements about 90% or about 30% of the time in an earlier analysis of around 550 of the donors. A later genetic analysis reported fewer N-insertions in productive TCRs among donors in an Asian-associated ancestry cluster than the roughly 700-donor mean. A later genetic analysis associated a missense DCLRE1C variant with V-gene and J-gene trimming of TCR beta chains, and an independent cohort replicated the association. The sequencing pipeline was judged likely to have produced a cluster of highly shared sequence variants as a technical artifact. In this cohort, only TCR beta chains were sequenced, and detectable features were limited by the absence of alpha or paired-chain data. The study listed 150 to 200 TCR beta chains as associated with cytomegalovirus. The classifier was reported to diagnose cytomegalovirus status with high specificity and sensitivity in both the original and validation cohorts. In vitro tests confirmed that a few of the cytomegalovirus-associated TCR beta chains recognize cytomegalovirus antigens. A later analysis found that TCR association rates varied across HLA loci, with DRB1 alleles showing the most associated TCRs and HLA-C alleles the fewest. Because HLA typing was unavailable for some donors at each locus, only the typed subset was used in association tests. According to the authors, the approach could potentially be generalized to other disease states and immunological phenotypes.

There are 16 amino acids in the CDR3, from cysteine to phenylalanine inclusive. CDR3 DNA only is kept here, 48 bases in frame from base 1. Here V drops 6 bases and J drops 2 bases, and the junction holds 13 bases not matched to any gene. As encoded in the germline V gene, CDR1 is MDHEN while CDR2 is SYDVKM. The cohort comprised more than 550 healthy bone marrow donors. At the time of sampling, all cohort members were nominally healthy, though unrecorded immune exposures were likely present. The donor was CMV seronegative and was included in the group of approximately 350 seronegative cohort members. A peripheral blood sample was provided by each donor, and peripheral blood mononuclear cells were used for TCR beta sequencing. The Qiagen DNeasy Blood Extraction Kit was used to extract genomic DNA from the blood cell samples. Receptor amplification or capture employed the immunoSEQ multiplex PCR assay. A mixture of 60 forward primers for TCR Vbeta segments and 13 reverse primers for TCR Jbeta segments was used in the multiplex PCR. The CDR3 region of rearranged TCR beta genes was amplified from genomic DNA by a multiplex PCR assay. On the Illumina HiSeq System, the amplified TCR beta libraries were sequenced as 87-base-pair reads. As for how the authors treated the data: Across the roughly 600 repertoires, a later analysis counted 60 million to 90 million unique TCR beta chains, around 10 million of which were shared by at least two donors. To remove PCR and sequencing errors, raw reads were error-corrected and collapsed into unique sequences using a nearest-neighbor algorithm that merged closely related sequences. To assign V, D and J gene segments, CDR3 sequences were aligned to IMGT reference sequences. For a sequence to be retained, at least a six-nucleotide match to both a V gene segment and a J gene segment was required. Rearrangements were classified as productive when the CDR3 lacked stop codons and remained in frame with V and J, and all other rearrangements were classified as non-productive. CDR3 was defined according to IMGT convention as the region running from the second conserved V-encoded cysteine to the conserved J-encoded phenylalanine. Sequences without an unambiguous match to a single V gene segment were excluded from the earlier analysis of about 600 of the donors. An earlier analysis of 450 to 650 of the donors called V segments functional above 56.7% productive rearrangements and segregating when the between-donor standard deviation exceeded 5%. To diagnose cytomegalovirus status from the catalog of TCR beta chain sequences, a statistical classification framework was built. V and J gene assignment, in a later analysis, came from comparing TCR nucleotide sequences with IMGT/GENE-DB human TR gene sequences. In a later analysis, CDR3 sequences and most-parsimonious VDJ recombination scenarios were assigned using the TCRdist pipeline. In a later analysis, every TCR beta chain was defined by the combination of its CDR3 amino acid sequence and its V-gene family, and reads without a unique V-gene family were dropped. In a later analysis, fewer than 650 highly shared, low-generation-probability nucleotide sequences were removed to address suspected cross-contamination and a sequencing artifact. In a later analysis, a clonal expansion index was calculated for each public chain from normalized within-repertoire ranks of inferred template counts. In a later analysis, generation probabilities were computed with a VDJ recombination model fitted to out-of-frame rearrangements, and the resulting probabilities were checked against IGoR. Hypergeometric tests were used in a later analysis to score TCR-TCR, TCR-HLA and TCR-CMV co-occurrence, with a repertoire-size bias correction applied to the TCR pairs. To estimate false discovery rates, a later analysis permuted the HLA or CMV assignments 20 times. In a later analysis, co-occurring TCRs were grouped with DBSCAN, and TCRdist sequence similarity was added when clustering was performed within HLA-allele-positive subsets. For co-occurrence clustering, repertoires with fewer than 30,000 or more than 120,000 public chains were excluded, along with about five repertoires with anomalous nucleotide sharing. The immuneACCESS repertoire file appears here via TCRdb, limited to in-frame rearrangements. These files lack a portion of the clones; in checked studies, under half of the deficit traces to unresolved V genes, and the cause of the others is not known. The V and J calls and the clone size are those of that table, but D and trimming were determined from the DNA. The sample table records around 30,000 clones. The ten largest clones add up to roughly 0.7% of the sample.

Concerning this clone itself: Its antigen specificity is not known.

Material: PBMCs. The rearrangement combines TRBV28 with TRBJ2-7, with 7 middle bases fitting TRBD2. The receptor was isolated from a man aged 25 to 45 in good health and CMV-seronegative. The CDR3 is CASSPPGGLSAYEQYF. The DNA is as follows: TGTGCCAGCAGCCCCCCGGGGGGACTCTCAGCCTACGAGCAGTACTTC.